This T cell receptor beta chain stems from a study of cytomegalovirus exposure and HLA in healthy donors. Study-level points and caveats: Later on, an analysis found that several of the most significant clusters appeared to be linked to common viral pathogens, which included parvovirus B19.

With regard to this clone: Antigen: not known.

V lost 4 bases to trimming and J lost 3 bases, with 12 bases between them. Per germline, CDR1 SGHAT and CDR2 FQNNGV. This CDR3 comprises 15 residues. 60 Vbeta and 13 Jbeta primers were used in PCR. Some clones are missing from TCRdb's copy, which holds only in-frame ones; the method was immunoSEQ multiplex PCR. Of some 120,000 clones listed, roughly 74% are singletons. V and J are TRBV11-2 and TRBJ2-2; D is unclear. This TCR derives from a man aged 35 to 55 in good health and CMV-seronegative. Sequenced material: PBMCs. Here the CDR3 reads CASSSTPSDTGELFF. DNA for the CDR3: TGTGCCAGCAGCTCGACCCCTAGTGACACCGGGGAGCTGTTTTTT.